This entry concerns a single T cell receptor (beta chain). The CDR3 extends over 15 amino acids. The V gene lost 8 bases and the J gene lost 4 bases, with 21 bases spanning the gap. CDR1 and CDR2 from the germline V gene are MNHEY and SVGAGI. This entry is derived from a study of blood T cell repertoires in COVID-19. Generated by immunoSEQ multiplex PCR, the TCRdb table keeps only in-frame clones and is missing some. Of approximately 180,000 clones in the sample, more than 75% were seen once. Specimen: PBMCs or T cells enriched from blood (not recorded which). The sequence derives from a human donor with acute COVID-19. The donor label of this sample is uncertain. The chain couples TRBV6-5 to TRBJ2-7; tentatively, D is TRBD2 (6 bases). Written as DNA, the CDR3 is TGTGCCAGCTCCCCGGGGGTGAATCGGGTATACGAGCAGTACTTC. Translating gives CASSPGVNRVYEQYF.